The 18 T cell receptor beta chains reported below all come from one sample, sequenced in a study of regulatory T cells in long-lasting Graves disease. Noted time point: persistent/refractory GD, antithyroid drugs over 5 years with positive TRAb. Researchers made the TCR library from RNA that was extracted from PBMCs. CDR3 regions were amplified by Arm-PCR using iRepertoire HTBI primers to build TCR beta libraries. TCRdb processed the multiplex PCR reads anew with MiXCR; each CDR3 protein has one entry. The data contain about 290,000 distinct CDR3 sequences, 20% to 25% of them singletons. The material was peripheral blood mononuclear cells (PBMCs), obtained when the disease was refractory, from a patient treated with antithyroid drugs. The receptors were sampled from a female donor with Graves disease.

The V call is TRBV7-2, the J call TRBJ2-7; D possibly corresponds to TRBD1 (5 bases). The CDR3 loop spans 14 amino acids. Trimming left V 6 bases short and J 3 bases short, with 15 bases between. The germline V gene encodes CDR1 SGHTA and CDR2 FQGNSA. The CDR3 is CASSVTRVIYEQYF. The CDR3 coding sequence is TGTGCCAGCAGTGTCACCAGGGTAATCTACGAGCAGTACTTC.

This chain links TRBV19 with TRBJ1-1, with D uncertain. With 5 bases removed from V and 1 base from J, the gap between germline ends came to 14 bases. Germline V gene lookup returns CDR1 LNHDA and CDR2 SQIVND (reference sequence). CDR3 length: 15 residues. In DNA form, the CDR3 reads TGTGCCAGTAGTCTGACCAGGTTGGGGAACACTGAAGCTTTCTTT. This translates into CASSLTRLGNTEAFF.

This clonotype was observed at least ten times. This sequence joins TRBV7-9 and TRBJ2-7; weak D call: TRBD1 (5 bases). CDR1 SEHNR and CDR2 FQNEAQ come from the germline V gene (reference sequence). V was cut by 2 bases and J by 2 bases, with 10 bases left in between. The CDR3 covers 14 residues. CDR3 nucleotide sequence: TGTGCCAGCAGCTTATTTACAGGCCCCTACGAGCAGTACTTC. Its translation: CASSLFTGPYEQYF.

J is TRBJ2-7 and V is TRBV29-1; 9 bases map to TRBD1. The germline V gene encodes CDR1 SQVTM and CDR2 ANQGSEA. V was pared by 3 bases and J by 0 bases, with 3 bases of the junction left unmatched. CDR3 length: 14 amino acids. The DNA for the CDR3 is TGCAGCGTTGAGGTGGGACAGGGCTCCTACGAGCAGTACTTC. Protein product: CSVEVGQGSYEQYF.

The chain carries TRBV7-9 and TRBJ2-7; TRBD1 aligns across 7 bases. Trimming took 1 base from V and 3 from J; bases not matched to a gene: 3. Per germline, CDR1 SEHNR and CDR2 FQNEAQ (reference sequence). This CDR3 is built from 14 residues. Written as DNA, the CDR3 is TGTGCCAGCAGCTTAGGGGACAGCCTCTACGAGCAGTACTTC. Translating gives CASSLGDSLYEQYF.

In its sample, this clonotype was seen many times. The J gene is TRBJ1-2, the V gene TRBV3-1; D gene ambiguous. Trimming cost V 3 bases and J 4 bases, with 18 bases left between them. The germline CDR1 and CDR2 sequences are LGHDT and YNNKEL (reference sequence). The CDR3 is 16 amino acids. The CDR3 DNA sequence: TGTGCCAGCAGCCATCCTCGACCGACACCCGGCTATGGCTACACCTTC. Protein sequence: CASSHPRPTPGYGYTF.

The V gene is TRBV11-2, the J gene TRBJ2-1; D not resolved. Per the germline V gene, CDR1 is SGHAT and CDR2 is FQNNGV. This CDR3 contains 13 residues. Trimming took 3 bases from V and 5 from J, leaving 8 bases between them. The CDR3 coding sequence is TGTGCCAGCAGCTTCATCCAAGACAATGAGCAGTTCTTC. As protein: CASSFIQDNEQFF.

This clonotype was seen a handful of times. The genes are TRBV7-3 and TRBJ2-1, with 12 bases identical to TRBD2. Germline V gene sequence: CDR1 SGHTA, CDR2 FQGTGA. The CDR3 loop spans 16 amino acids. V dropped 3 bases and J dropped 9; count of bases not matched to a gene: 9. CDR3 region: CASSFSSGRAGGEQFF. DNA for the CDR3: TGTGCCAGCAGCTTCTCTAGCGGGAGGGCTGGGGGTGAGCAGTTCTTC. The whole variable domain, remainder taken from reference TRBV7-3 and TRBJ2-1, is GAGVSQTPSNKVTEKGKYVELRCDPISGHTALYWYRQSLGQGPEFLIYFQGTGAADDSGLPNDRFFAVRPEGSVSTLKIQRTERGDSAVYLCASSFSSGRAGGEQFFGPGTRLTVL.

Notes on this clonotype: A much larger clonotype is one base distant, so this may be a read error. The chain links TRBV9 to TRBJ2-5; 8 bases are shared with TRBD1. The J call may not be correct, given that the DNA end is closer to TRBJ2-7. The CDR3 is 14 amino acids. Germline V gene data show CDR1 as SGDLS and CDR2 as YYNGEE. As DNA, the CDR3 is TGTGCCGGCAGTTTCGGAAACAGGGGGTACGAGCAGTACTTC. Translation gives CAGSFGNRGYEQYF.

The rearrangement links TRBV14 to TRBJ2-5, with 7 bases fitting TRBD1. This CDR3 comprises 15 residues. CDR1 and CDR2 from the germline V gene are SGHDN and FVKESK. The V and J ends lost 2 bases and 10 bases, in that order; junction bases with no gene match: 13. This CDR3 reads CASSQLGQVDLVQYF. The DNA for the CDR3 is TGTGCCAGCAGCCAACTCGGACAGGTGGACCTTGTCCAGTACTTC.

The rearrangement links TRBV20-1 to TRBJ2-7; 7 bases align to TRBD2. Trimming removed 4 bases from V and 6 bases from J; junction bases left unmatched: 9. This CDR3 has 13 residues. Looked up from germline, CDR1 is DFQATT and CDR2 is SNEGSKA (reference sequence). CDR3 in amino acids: CSAIGGRLREQYF. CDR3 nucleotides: TGCAGTGCTATCGGCGGGAGACTACGCGAGCAGTACTTC.

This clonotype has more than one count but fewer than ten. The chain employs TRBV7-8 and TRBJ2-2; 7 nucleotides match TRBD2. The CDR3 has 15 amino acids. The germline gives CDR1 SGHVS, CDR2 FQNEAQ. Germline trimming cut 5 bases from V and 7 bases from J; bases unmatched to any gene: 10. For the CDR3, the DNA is TGTGCCAGCAGCGGGACTATGGGAGAGGACGGGGAGCTGTTTTTT. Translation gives CASSGTMGEDGELFF.

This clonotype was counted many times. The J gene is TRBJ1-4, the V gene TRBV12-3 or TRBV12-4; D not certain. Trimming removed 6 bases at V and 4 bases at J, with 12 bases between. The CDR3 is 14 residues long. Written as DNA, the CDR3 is TGTGCCAGCAGCCTATCCAGAAATAATGAAAAACTGTTTTTT. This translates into CASSLSRNNEKLFF.

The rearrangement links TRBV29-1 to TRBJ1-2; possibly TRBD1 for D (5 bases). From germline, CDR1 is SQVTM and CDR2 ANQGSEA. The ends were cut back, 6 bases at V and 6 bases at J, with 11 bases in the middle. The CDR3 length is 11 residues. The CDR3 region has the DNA TGCAGCGTAAGACAGAGACATGGCTACACCTTC. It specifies CSVRQRHGYTF.

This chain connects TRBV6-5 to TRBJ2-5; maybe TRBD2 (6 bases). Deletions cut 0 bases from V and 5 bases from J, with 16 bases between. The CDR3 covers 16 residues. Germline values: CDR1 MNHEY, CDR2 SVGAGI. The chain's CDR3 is CASSYSVWGVGETQYF. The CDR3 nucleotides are TGTGCCAGCAGTTACTCGGTGTGGGGGGTAGGGGAGACCCAGTACTTC.

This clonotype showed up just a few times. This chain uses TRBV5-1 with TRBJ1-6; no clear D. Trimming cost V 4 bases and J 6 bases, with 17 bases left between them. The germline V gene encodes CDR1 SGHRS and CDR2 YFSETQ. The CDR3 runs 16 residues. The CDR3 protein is CASSLGRSTLNSPLHF. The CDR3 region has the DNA TGCGCCAGCAGCCTAGGACGGTCGACCCTTAATTCACCCCTCCACTTT.

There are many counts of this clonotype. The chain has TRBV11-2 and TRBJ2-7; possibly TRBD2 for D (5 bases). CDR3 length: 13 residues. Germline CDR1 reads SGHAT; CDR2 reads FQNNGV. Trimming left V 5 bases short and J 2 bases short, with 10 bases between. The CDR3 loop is CASSSGPTYEQYF. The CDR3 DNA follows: TGTGCCAGCAGCAGCGGACCTACCTACGAGCAGTACTTC. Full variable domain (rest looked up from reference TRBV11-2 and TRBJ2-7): EAGVAQSPRYKIIEKRQSVAFWCNPISGHATLYWYQQILGQGPKLLIQFQNNGVVDDSQLPKDRFSAERLKGVDSTLKIQPAKLEDSAVYLCASSSGPTYEQYFGPGTRLTVT.

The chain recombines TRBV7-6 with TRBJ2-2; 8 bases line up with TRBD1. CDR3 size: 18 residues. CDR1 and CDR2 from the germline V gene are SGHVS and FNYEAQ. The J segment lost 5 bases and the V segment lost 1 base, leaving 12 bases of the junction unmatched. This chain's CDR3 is CASSLGAGGQGWTGELFF. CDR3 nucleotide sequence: TGTGCCAGCAGCTTAGGAGCAGGGGGCCAAGGATGGACCGGGGAGCTGTTTTTT.